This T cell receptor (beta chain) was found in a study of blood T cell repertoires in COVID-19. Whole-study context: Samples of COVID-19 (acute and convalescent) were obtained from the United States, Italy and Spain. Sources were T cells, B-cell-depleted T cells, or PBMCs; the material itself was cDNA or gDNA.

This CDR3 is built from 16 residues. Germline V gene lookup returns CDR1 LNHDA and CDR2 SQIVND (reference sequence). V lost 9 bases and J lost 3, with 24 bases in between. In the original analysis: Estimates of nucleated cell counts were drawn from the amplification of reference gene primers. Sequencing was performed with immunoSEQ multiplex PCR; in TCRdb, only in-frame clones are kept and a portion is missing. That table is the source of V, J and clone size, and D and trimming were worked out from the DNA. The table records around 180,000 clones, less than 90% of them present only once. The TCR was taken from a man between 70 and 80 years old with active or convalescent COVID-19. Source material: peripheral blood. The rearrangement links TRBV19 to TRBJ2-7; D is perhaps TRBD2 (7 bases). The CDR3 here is CASTGRGPGVYYEQYF. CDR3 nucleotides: TGTGCCAGCACCGGGCGGGGGCCCGGCGTTTACTACGAGCAGTACTTC.